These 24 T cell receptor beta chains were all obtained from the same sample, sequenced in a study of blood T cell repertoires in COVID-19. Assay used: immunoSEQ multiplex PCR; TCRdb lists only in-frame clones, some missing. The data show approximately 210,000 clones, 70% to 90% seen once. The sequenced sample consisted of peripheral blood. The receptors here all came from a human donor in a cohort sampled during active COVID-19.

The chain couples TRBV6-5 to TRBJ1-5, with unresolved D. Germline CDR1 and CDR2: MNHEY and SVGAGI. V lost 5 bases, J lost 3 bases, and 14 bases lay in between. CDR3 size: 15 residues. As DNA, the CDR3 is TGTGCCAGCAGTCCGGAGGGCGGACTCAATCAGCCCCAGCATTTT. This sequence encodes CASSPEGGLNQPQHF.

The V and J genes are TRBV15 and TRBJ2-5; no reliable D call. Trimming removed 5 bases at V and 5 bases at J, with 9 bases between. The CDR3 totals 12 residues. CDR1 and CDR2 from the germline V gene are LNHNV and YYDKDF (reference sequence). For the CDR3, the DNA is TGTGCCACCAGCGGGCTCAGGGAGACCCAGTACTTC. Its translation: CATSGLRETQYF.

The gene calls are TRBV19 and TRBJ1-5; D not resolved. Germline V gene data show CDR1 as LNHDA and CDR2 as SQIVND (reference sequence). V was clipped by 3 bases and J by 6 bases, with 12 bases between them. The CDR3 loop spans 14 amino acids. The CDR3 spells CASSIAPGGQPQHF. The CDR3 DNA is TGTGCCAGTAGTATCGCCCCGGGAGGTCAGCCCCAGCATTTT.

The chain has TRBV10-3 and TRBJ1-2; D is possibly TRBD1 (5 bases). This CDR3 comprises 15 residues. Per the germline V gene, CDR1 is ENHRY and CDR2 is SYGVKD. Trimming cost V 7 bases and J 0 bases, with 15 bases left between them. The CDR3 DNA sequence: TGTGCCATCACCGGGGGGGAATCGGCTAACTATGGCTACACCTTC. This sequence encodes CAITGGESANYGYTF.

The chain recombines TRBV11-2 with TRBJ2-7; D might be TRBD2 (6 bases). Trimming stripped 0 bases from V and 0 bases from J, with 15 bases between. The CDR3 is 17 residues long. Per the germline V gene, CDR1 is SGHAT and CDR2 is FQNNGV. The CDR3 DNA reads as TGTGCCAGCAGCTTAGACAGTAGAGCGGGTAGCTCCTACGAGCAGTACTTC. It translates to CASSLDSRAGSSYEQYF.

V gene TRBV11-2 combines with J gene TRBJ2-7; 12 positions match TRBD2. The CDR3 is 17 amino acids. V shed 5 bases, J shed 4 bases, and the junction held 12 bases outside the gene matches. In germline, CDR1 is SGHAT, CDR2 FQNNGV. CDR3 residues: CASSTAGTSGYLYEQYF. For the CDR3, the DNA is TGTGCCAGCAGCACGGCCGGGACTAGCGGGTATTTATACGAGCAGTACTTC. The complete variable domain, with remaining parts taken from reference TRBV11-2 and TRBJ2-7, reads EAGVAQSPRYKIIEKRQSVAFWCNPISGHATLYWYQQILGQGPKLLIQFQNNGVVDDSQLPKDRFSAERLKGVDSTLKIQPAKLEDSAVYLCASSTAGTSGYLYEQYFGPGTRLTVT.

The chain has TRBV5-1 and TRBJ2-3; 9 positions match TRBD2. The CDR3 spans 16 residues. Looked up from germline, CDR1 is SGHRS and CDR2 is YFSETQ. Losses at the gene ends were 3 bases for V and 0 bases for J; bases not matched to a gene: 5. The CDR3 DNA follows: TGCGCCAGCAGCTCTGGTAGCGGGGGAAGCACAGATACGCAGTATTTT. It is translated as CASSSGSGGSTDTQYF.

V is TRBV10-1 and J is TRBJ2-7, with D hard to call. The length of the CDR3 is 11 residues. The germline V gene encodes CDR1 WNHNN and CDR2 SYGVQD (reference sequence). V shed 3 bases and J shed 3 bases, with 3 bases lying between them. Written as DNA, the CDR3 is TGCGCCAGCAGTGATAGCTACGAGCAGTACTTC. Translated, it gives CASSDSYEQYF.

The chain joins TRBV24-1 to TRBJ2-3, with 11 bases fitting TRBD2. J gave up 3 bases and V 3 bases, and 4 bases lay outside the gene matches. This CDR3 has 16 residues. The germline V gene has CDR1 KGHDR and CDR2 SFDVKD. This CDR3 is CATSDPSGRWTDTQYF. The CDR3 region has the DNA TGTGCCACCAGTGATCCTAGCGGGAGGTGGACAGATACGCAGTATTTT.

The chain's CDR3 is CASSLGGRNYDGYTF. The CDR3 bases are TGTGCCAGCAGCTTAGGTGGCAGGAATTACGATGGCTACACCTTC. The chain uses TRBV7-2 and TRBJ1-2; D gene ambiguous. The CDR3 covers 15 residues. Looked up from germline, CDR1 is SGHTA and CDR2 is FQGNSA. V dropped 1 base and J dropped 6 bases, with 15 bases sitting between them.

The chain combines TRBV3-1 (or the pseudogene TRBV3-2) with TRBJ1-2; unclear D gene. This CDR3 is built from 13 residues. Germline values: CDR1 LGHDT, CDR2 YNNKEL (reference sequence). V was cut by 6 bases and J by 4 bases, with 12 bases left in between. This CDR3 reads CASRSSTAYGYTF. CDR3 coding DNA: TGTGCCAGCAGGTCCAGTACCGCCTATGGCTACACCTTC.

The CDR3 coding sequence is TGCGCCAGCAGGACCGGGGATACGCAGTATTTT. It is translated as CASRTGDTQYF. The rearrangement links TRBV5-1 to TRBJ2-3; no definite D call. In germline, CDR1 is SGHRS, CDR2 YFSETQ. Trimming took 5 bases from V and 6 from J, leaving 7 bases between them. The length of the CDR3 is 11 residues.

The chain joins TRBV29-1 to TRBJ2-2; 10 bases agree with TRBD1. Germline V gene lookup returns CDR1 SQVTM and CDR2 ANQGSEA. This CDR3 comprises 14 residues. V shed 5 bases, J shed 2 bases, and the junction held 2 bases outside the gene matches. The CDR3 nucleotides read TGCAGCGTTTGGACAGGGGGTAACACCGGGGAGCTGTTTTTT. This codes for CSVWTGGNTGELFF.

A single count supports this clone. The CDR3 region is CASSPTTLTTYEQYF. The CDR3 coding sequence is TGTGCCAGCAGCCCGACTACCTTAACAACCTACGAGCAGTACTTC. This chain uses TRBV7-8 with TRBJ2-7; a possible D gene is TRBD2 (5 bases). The CDR3 is made up of 15 amino acids. Germline CDR1 is SGHVS and CDR2 is FQNEAQ. With 5 bases removed from V and 2 bases from J, the gap between germline ends came to 16 bases.

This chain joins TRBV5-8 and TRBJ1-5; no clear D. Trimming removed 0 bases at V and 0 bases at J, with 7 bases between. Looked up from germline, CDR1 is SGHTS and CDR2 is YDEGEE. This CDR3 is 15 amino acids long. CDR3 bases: TGTGCCAGCAGCTTGGTGGCAGATAGCAATCAGCCCCAGCATTTT. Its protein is CASSLVADSNQPQHF.

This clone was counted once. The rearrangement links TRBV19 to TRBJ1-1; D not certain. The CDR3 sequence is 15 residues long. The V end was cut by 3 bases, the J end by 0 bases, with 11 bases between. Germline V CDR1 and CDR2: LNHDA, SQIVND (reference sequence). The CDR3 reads CASSIIGPLNTEAFF. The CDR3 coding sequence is TGTGCCAGTAGTATTATTGGCCCTTTGAACACTGAAGCTTTCTTT.

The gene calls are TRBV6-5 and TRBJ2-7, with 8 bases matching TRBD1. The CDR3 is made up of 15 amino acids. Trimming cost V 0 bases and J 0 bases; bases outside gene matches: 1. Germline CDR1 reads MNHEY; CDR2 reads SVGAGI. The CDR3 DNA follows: TGTGCCAGCAGTTACTCCGGACAGGGCTCCTACGAGCAGTACTTC. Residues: CASSYSGQGSYEQYF.

CDR3 sequence (DNA): TGTGCCAGCAGTGATGGGGGAAGGTGGGGGACAGGGGATGGCTACACCTTC. This gives the protein CASSDGGRWGTGDGYTF. The chain combines TRBV2 with TRBJ1-2, with 10 bases aligning to TRBD1. The CDR3 is 17 residues long. CDR1 is SNHLY and CDR2 is FYNNEI in the germline V gene. V trimming: 3 bases; J trimming: 6 bases; junction bases outside the gene matches: 13.

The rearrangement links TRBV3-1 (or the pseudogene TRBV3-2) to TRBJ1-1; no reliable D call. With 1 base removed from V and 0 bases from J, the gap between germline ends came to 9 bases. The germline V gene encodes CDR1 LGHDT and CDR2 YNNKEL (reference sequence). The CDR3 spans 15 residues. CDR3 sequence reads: CASSQVRQMNTEAFF. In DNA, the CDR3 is TGTGCCAGCAGCCAAGTACGCCAGATGAACACTGAAGCTTTCTTT.

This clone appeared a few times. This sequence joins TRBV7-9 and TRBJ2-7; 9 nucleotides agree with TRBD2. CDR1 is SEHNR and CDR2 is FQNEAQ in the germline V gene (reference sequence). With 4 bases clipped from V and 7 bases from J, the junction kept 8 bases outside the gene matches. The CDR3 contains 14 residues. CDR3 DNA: TGTGCCAGCAGCTCTAGCGGGACTAAGGGAGAGCAGTACTTC. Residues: CASSSSGTKGEQYF.

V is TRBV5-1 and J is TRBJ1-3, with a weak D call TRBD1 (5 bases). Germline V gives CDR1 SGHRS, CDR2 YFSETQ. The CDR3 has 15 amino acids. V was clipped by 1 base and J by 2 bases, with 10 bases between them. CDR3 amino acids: CASSLSSGTGNTIYF. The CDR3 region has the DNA TGCGCCAGCAGCTTGTCATCAGGGACTGGAAACACCATATATTTT.

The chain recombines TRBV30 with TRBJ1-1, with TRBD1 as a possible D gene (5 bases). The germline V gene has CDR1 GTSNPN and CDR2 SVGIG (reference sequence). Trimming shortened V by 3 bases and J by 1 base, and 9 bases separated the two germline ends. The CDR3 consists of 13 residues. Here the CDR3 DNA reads TGTGCCTGGAGGTGGGGGGAGAACACTGAAGCTTTCTTT. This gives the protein CAWRWGENTEAFF.

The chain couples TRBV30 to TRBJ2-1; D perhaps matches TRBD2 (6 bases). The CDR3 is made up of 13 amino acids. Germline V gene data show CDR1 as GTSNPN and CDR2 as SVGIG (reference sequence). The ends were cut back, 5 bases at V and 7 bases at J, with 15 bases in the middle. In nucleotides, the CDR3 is TGTGCCTGGGCCGGGACTCAAAAGAATGAGCAGTTCTTC. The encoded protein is CAWAGTQKNEQFF.

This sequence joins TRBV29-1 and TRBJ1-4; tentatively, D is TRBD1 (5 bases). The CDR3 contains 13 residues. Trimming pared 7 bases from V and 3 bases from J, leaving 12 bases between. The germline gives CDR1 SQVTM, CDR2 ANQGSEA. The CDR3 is CSATGGSNEKLFF. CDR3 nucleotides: TGCAGCGCGACGGGGGGATCTAATGAAAAACTGTTTTTT. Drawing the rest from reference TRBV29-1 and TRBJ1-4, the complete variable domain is SAVISQKPSRDICQRGTSLTIQCQVDSQVTMMFWYRQQPGQSLTLIATANQGSEATYESGFVIDKFPISRPNLTFSTLTVSNMSPEDSSIYLCSATGGSNEKLFFGSGTQLSVL.